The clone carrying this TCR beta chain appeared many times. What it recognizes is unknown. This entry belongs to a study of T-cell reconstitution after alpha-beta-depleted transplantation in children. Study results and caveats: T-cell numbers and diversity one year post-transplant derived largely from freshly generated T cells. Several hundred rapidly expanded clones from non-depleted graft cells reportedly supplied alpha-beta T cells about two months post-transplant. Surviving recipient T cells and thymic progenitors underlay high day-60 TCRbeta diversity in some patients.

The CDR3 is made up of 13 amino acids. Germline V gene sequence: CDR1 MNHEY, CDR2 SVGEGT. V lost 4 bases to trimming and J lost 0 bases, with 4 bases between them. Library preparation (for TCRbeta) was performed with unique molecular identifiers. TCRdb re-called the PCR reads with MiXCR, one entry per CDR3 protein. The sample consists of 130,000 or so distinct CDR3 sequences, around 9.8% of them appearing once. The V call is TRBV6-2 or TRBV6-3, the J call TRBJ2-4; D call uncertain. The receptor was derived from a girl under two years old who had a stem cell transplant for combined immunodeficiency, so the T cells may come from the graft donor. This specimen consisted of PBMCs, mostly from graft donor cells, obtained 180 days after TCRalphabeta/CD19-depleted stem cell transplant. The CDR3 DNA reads TGTGCCAGCAGTTGGACAGCCAAAAACATTCAGTACTTC. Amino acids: CASSWTAKNIQYF.